The 15 T cell receptor beta chains in this list originate from one sample, sequenced in a study of cytomegalovirus exposure and HLA in healthy donors. Clones were sequenced by immunoSEQ multiplex PCR, and TCRdb holds only the in-frame ones, with some missing. The sample has roughly 300,000 clones, 70% to 90% seen once. Sequences were obtained from PBMCs. These receptors all stem from a woman aged 18-29 years in good health and CMV-seronegative.

The V gene is TRBV9, the J gene TRBJ2-1; 10 bases agree with TRBD2. J gave up 5 bases and V 0 bases, and 5 bases lay outside the gene matches. CDR1 is SGDLS, CDR2 YYNGEE, per germline. CDR3 size: 16 residues. CDR3 sequence (DNA): TGTGCCAGCAGCGTAGAGCGGGAGGGCCCACACAATGAGCAGTTCTTC. Its protein is CASSVEREGPHNEQFF.

CDR3 sequence: CASSQDFTGGTGANVLTF. The CDR3 DNA reads as TGTGCCAGCAGCCAAGACTTCACAGGGGGTACTGGGGCCAACGTCCTGACTTTC. The chain joins TRBV4-2 to TRBJ2-6, with 8 bases aligning to TRBD1. J gave up 2 bases and V 0 bases, and 6 bases lay outside the gene matches. Germline V gene lookup returns CDR1 LGHNA and CDR2 YNFKEQ. This CDR3 spans 18 amino acids.

The V gene is TRBV7-9, the J gene TRBJ1-5, with D possibly being TRBD1 (6 bases). Germline V gene data show CDR1 as SEHNR and CDR2 as FQNEAQ (reference sequence). Trimming shortened V by 1 base and J by 1 base, and 11 bases separated the two germline ends. The CDR3 runs 16 residues. This CDR3 reads CASSLGGDRSNQPQHF. The CDR3 nucleotides read TGTGCCAGCAGCTTAGGGGGTGACAGGAGCAATCAGCCCCAGCATTTT.

This chain joins TRBV6-1 and TRBJ1-1; 9 bases fit TRBD1. CDR1 MNHNS and CDR2 SASEGT come from the germline V gene. The V and J ends lost 3 bases and 11 bases, in that order; junction bases with no gene match: 4. The length of the CDR3 is 12 residues. CDR3 region: CASSEPGTGAFF. In DNA form, the CDR3 reads TGTGCCAGCAGTGAGCCAGGGACAGGGGCTTTCTTT.

In nucleotides, the CDR3 is TGTGCCAGCAGGCCGACAGGGGGCACCGGGGAGCTGTTTTTT. Translating gives CASRPTGGTGELFF. This sequence joins TRBV27 and TRBJ2-2; 9 bases fit TRBD1. Germline trimming cut 6 bases from V and 4 bases from J; bases unmatched to any gene: 3. The CDR3 is 14 residues long. CDR1 is MNHEY, CDR2 SMNVEV, per germline (reference sequence).

Here the CDR3 reads CASSSKSGGLKGDIYEQYF. CDR3 in DNA: TGTGCCAGCAGCTCTAAGTCGGGGGGGTTAAAGGGGGATATATACGAGCAGTACTTC. The chain has TRBV5-4 and TRBJ2-7, with 8 bases that match TRBD2. The germline CDR1 and CDR2 sequences are SGHNT and YYREEE (reference sequence). Unmatched junction bases numbered 21, after V lost 3 bases and J lost 4 bases. This CDR3 region has 19 residues.

The rearrangement links TRBV30 to TRBJ1-1, with D possibly being TRBD1 (6 bases). The germline V gene encodes CDR1 GTSNPN and CDR2 SVGIG (reference sequence). There are 17 residues in the CDR3. V shed 3 bases and J shed 1 base, with 21 bases lying between them. The CDR3 sequence: CAWRERQVRLRNTEAFF. DNA of the CDR3: TGTGCCTGGAGGGAACGACAGGTTCGATTGAGGAACACTGAAGCTTTCTTT.

The chain is built from TRBV20-1 and TRBJ1-2; possible D gene TRBD1, 6 bases. This CDR3 region has 11 residues. V gave up 7 bases and J gave up 4 bases, with 10 bases separating them. Germline V gene sequence: CDR1 DFQATT, CDR2 SNEGSKA (reference sequence). The CDR3, as DNA: TGCAGTGGGACAGATGGCTATGGCTACACCTTC. As protein: CSGTDGYGYTF.

The DNA of the CDR3 is TGTGCCAGCAGTGATCCTACCAGGGAGGAGGGCGAGCAGTACTTC. It yields the protein CASSDPTREEGEQYF. The genes are TRBV25-1 and TRBJ2-7; D may be TRBD2 (6 bases). The CDR3 has 15 residues. CDR1 MGHDK and CDR2 SYGVNS come from the germline V gene. Trimming removed 3 bases from V and 6 bases from J, with 18 bases in between.

A single count supports this clone. This chain links TRBV28 with TRBJ1-2; 7 nucleotides align to TRBD1. After removal of 5 bases from V and 1 base from J, the junction contained 10 bases not matched to a gene. CDR1 and CDR2 from the germline V gene are MDHEN and SYDVKM. This CDR3 is 16 amino acids long. The CDR3 loop is CASSLPRTGLNYGYTF. The CDR3 DNA follows: TGTGCCAGCAGTCTCCCCCGGACAGGACTTAACTATGGCTACACCTTC.

In DNA form, the CDR3 reads TGTGCCACCGCACACGGGACATCCTCCTACGAGCAGTACTTC. This codes for CATAHGTSSYEQYF. The chain joins TRBV15 to TRBJ2-5; a possible D gene is TRBD1 (6 bases). The J call may be in error: the DNA end matches TRBJ2-7 better. The CDR3 length is 14 residues. From germline, CDR1 is LNHNV and CDR2 YYDKDF (reference sequence).

There are a few counts of this clone. The chain uses TRBV10-3 and TRBJ1-1; 8 bases line up with TRBD1. This CDR3 has 12 amino acids. V was pared by 8 bases and J by 4 bases, with 3 bases of the junction left unmatched. Germline loops: CDR1 ENHRY, CDR2 SYGVKD. The CDR3 reads CAILDRGTEAFF. DNA of the CDR3: TGTGCCATCTTAGACAGGGGCACTGAAGCTTTCTTT.

This clone showed up just a few times. This chain links TRBV5-4 with TRBJ2-7; D unclear. This CDR3 region has 13 residues. Germline V gives CDR1 SGHNT, CDR2 YYREEE (reference sequence). With 4 bases removed from V and 0 bases from J, the gap between germline ends came to 8 bases. The CDR3 DNA reads as TGTGCCAGCAGCCAACCGAGCTCCTACGAGCAGTACTTC. Protein: CASSQPSSYEQYF.

The V and J genes are TRBV4-1 and TRBJ2-1, with 9 nucleotides matching TRBD2. The CDR3 totals 17 residues. Germline CDR1 is MGHRA and CDR2 is YSYEKL. Trimming cost V 3 bases and J 6 bases; bases outside gene matches: 12. The CDR3 is CASSHRVLAGSRNEQFF. The CDR3, as DNA: TGCGCCAGCAGCCACCGGGTCCTAGCGGGATCCCGCAATGAGCAGTTCTTC.

V gene TRBV25-1 combines with J gene TRBJ1-4; no firm D call. Germline CDR1 and CDR2: MGHDK and SYGVNS. The CDR3 is 13 residues long. V dropped 1 base and J dropped 14 bases, with 14 bases sitting between them. The CDR3 DNA reads as TGTGCCAGCAGTGAATCGACACCCCTTATGCTGTTTTTT. This gives the protein CASSESTPLMLFF.